The source of this TCR beta chain is a study of CD8+CD57+ T cells in acquired aplastic anemia. The template used for profiling TCR beta VDJ and CDR3 was genomic DNA. From the reads, TCRdb called clonotypes with MiXCR, one entry per CDR3 protein. The sample comprises around 200,000 distinct CDR3 sequences, over 40% of which are singletons, and around 1.8% rests with the top ten. The CDR3 covers 13 residues. CDR1 and CDR2 (germline): SGHDN, FVKESK. V was pared by 1 base and J by 6 bases, with 6 bases between. Patients sequenced had flow cytometry evidence of CD8+CD57+ cell expansion. Study findings and constraints: Simpson's diversity of CD8+ cells was not significantly different in patients compared with controls.

This clonotype was recorded at least ten times. The antigen is undetermined. The chain uses TRBV14 and TRBJ2-2, with D unresolved. The sequenced sample consisted of sorted CD4+, CD8+, or CD8+CD57+ T cells (not recorded which) from PBMCs. This TCR came from a human donor with aplastic anemia. DNA of the CDR3: TGTGCCAGCAGCCAAGGTCGGCCCGGGGAGCTGTTTTTT. The encoded protein is CASSQGRPGELFF.